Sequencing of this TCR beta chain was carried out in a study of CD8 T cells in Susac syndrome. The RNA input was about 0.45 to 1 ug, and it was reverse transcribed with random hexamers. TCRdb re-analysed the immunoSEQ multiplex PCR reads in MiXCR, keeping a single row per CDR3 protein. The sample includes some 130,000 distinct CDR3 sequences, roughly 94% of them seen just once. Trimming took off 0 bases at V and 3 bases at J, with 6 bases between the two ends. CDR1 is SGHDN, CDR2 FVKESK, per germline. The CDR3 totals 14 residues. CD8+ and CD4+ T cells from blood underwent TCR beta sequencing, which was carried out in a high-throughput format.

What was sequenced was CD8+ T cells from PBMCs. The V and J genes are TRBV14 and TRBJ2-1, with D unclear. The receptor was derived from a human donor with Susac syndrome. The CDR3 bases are TGTGCCAGCAGCCAAGAGTATTACTACAATGAGCAGTTCTTC. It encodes CASSQEYYYNEQFF.